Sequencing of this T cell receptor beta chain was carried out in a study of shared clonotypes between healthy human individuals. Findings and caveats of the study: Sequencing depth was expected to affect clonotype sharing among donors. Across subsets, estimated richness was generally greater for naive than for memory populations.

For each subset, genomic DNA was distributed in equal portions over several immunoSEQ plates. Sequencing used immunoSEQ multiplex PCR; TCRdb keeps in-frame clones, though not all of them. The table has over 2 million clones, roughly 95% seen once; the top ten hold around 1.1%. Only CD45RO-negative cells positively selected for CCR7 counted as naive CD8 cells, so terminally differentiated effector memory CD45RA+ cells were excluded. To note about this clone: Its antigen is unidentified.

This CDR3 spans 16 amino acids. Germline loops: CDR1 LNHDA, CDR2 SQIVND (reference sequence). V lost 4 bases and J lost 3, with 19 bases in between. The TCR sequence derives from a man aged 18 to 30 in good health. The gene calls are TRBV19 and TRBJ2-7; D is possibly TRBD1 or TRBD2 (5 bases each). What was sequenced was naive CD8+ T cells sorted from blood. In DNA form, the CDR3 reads TGTGCCAGTAGTACGGACGGGGCCGAAGGTAGCTACGAGCAGTACTTC. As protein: CASSTDGAEGSYEQYF. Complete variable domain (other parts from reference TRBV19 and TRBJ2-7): DGGITQSPKYLFRKEGQNVTLSCEQNLNHDAMYWYRQDPGQGLRLIYYSQIVNDFQKGDIAEGYSVSREKKESFPLTVTSAQKNPTAFYLCASSTDGAEGSYEQYFGPGTRLTVT.